This is a list of T cell receptor beta chains from one sample in a study of a mutant IDH1 vaccine in newly diagnosed glioma. These TCRs' antigens remain unknown. Only in-frame clones appear in the TCRdb table, and some are missing; sequencing was by immunoSEQ multiplex PCR. The sample has over 30,000 clones; roughly 79% are singletons. Sequenced material: PBMCs, taken from a glioma patient whose treatment included an IDH1 peptide vaccine. These receptors were taken from a woman aged 25 to 39 with glioma. Some clones in this sample may be carry-over from other donors' samples. CDR3s include the opening cysteine and the closing phenylalanine or tryptophan. Each record gives: V gene, clone size, D gene, J gene, CDR3 DNA, CDR3 protein. The D gene is left open where the match is weak. For some rows the clone size is stated as once, few or many, or as a class when expanded; others skip it.

>TRBV19|NA|NA|TRBJ2-7
TGTGCCAGTAGTATAGCAGGTCACTACGAGCAGTACTTC
CASSIAGHYEQYF
>TRBV5-5|few|NA|TRBJ1-1
TGTGCCAGCAACGAGGACCTGAACACTGAAGCTTTCTTT
CASNEDLNTEAFF
>TRBV6-5|few|NA|TRBJ2-7
TGTGCCAGCAGTTACTCGGGATTGGGCCTCCCCTACGAGCAGTACTTC
CASSYSGLGLPYEQYF
>TRBV19|NA|NA|TRBJ2-1
TGTGCCAGTAGTGGGGACGGAGGGGATGAGCAGTTCTTC
CASSGDGGDEQFF
>TRBV30|NA|NA|TRBJ1-6
TGTGCCCTGGAGGCCATTAGGGGTTCACCCCTCCACTTT
CALEAIRGSPLHF
>TRBV4-1|NA|NA|TRBJ1-1
TGCGCCAGCAGCCAAGAAGGGCCCATCCCGGAGGTTGAAGCTTTCTTT
CASSQEGPIPEVEAFF
>TRBV5-6|few|TRBD2|TRBJ2-5
TGTGCCAGCAGCTTGGGGCCCCTCAGGAGCGGGAGAGAGGGAGAGACCCAGTACTTC
CASSLGPLRSGREGETQYF
>TRBV6-5|NA|TRBD2|TRBJ2-2
TGTGCCAGCAGGGGAGCGGGAGCGGTCACCGGGGAGCTGTTTTTT
CASRGAGAVTGELFF
>TRBV29-1|NA|NA|TRBJ2-1
TGCAGCGTTGGGGCGAGGGCCCTCTCCAATGAGCAGTTCTTC
CSVGARALSNEQFF
>TRBV4-1|NA|NA|TRBJ2-1
TGCGCCAGCAGCCAAGTGGCGCTAGCCTATGAGCAGTTCTTC
CASSQVALAYEQFF
>TRBV10-1|NA|TRBD1|TRBJ2-5
TGCGCCAGCAGTGAGTCGAGGACAGGGGGCCAAGAGACCCAGTACTTC
CASSESRTGGQETQYF
>TRBV30|NA|TRBD2|TRBJ2-1
TGTGCCTGGGGGACTAGCGGGTACAATGAGCAGTTCTTC
CAWGTSGYNEQFF